These T cell receptor beta chains were read from a single sample in a study of response to subunit inactivated influenza vaccine. TCRdb fed the RT-PCR reads into MiXCR, producing one record per CDR3 protein. The sample contains more than 450,000 distinct CDR3 sequences, about 12% of which appear only once. The sample was PBMCs from blood, taken on the day of vaccination. The receptor source for this set is a man in his fifties or sixties who received an inactivated influenza vaccine. Both conserved end residues are part of each CDR3. The D gene is left open where the match is weak. The size of a clone is reported for some rows only, either as once, few or many, or as a class for expanded clones.

TRBD1	-	TRBJ2-2	TRBV4-1	TGCGCCAGCAGCCGAGCACAGGGGGCAGAAACCGGGGAGCTGTTTTTT	CASSRAQGAETGELFF
-	-	TRBJ2-5	TRBV5-1	TGCGCCAGCAGCTCGACCGGGACGGCCTTTGGGGAGACCCAGTACTTC	CASSSTGTAFGETQYF
-	-	TRBJ2-1	TRBV4-3	TGCGCCAGCAGCCAAGATTGGAGGGCGCGGTACAATGAGCAGTTCTTC	CASSQDWRARYNEQFF
TRBD1	-	TRBJ2-7	TRBV5-6	TGTGCCAGCAGACTCGGACAGGGGGTGCAAAAGGAGTACTTC	CASRLGQGVQKEYF
-	many	TRBJ2-7	TRBV6-1	TGTGCCAGCAGTCCGGACACCAGCTCCTACGAGCAGTACTTC	CASSPDTSSYEQYF
-	many	TRBJ2-3	TRBV4-3	TGCGCCAGCAGCCCTGCGGTGACAGGACTCCCCCGGGATACGCAGTATTTT	CASSPAVTGLPRDTQYF
-	-	TRBJ2-1	TRBV19	TGTGCCAGTAGTATCGTGCTCATGGGCGATGAGCAGTTCTTC	CASSIVLMGDEQFF
-	few	TRBJ2-7	TRBV5-1	TGCGCCAGCAGCTACAATCCCTACGAGCAGTACTTC	CASSYNPYEQYF
-	few	TRBJ1-1	TRBV11-2	TGTGCCAGCAGCTTAGCGGTTGCCGGGGAGGGAACTGAAGCTTTCTTT	CASSLAVAGEGTEAFF
-	few	TRBJ2-7	TRBV7-2	TGTGCCAGCAGCTTAAACAGGGTCTTCTACGAGCAGTACTTC	CASSLNRVFYEQYF
-	-	TRBJ2-6	TRBV20-1	TGCAGTGCTAGAACCCCTCGGGGGACTGGGGCCAACGTCCTGACTTTC	CSARTPRGTGANVLTF
-	few	TRBJ2-7	TRBV28	TGTGCCAGCAGCCAATTCGGACGCCACTACGAGCAGTACTTC	CASSQFGRHYEQYF
TRBD2	-	TRBJ2-1	TRBV10-2	TGCGCCAGCAGTGAGTCGTTTACTAGCGGGGGGAATGAGCAGTTCTTC	CASSESFTSGGNEQFF
-	few	TRBJ1-2	TRBV25-1	TGTGCCAGCAGTCCAACCCAGGCCGTTCCTAACGCGAGGAGCTACACCTTC	CASSPTQAVPNARSYTF
-	few	TRBJ2-5	TRBV9	TGTGCCAGCACCACCCAAGGGACTGCCACAGAGACCCAGTACTTC	CASTTQGTATETQYF
-	few	TRBJ2-4	TRBV4-3	TGCGCCAGCAGCCAAACCGGACCGAGAGAGGCCAAAAACATTCAGTACTTC	CASSQTGPREAKNIQYF
-	-	TRBJ2-5	TRBV20-1	TGCAGTACCTACAGGGGGGGAGAGACCCAGTACTTC	CSTYRGGETQYF
TRBD2	once	TRBJ2-3	TRBV7-2	TGTGCCAGCAGCGGAGCGGGGGGGCCTCTCTCCAGCACAGATACGCAGTATTTT	CASSGAGGPLSSTDTQYF
-	-	TRBJ2-7	TRBV20-1	TGCAGTGCACCGGACGGTGCCTACGAGCAGTACTTC	CSAPDGAYEQYF
TRBD1	-	TRBJ2-5	TRBV5-1	TGCGCCAGCAGGAATGCAGGGGGCGGAGAGACCCAGTACTTC	CASRNAGGGETQYF
-	few	TRBJ2-5	TRBV6-2/TRBV6-3	TGTGCCAGCAGTTACTCTTGGTGGGGCCACCAAGAGACCCAGTACTTC	CASSYSWWGHQETQYF
-	few	TRBJ1-1	TRBV4-1	TGCGCCAGCAGCCAAGATGATCCCCTACAGATAAACACTGAAGCTTTCTTT	CASSQDDPLQINTEAFF
TRBD2	few	TRBJ2-3	TRBV12-3/TRBV12-4	TGTGCCAGCAGTCCGTGGACTAGCGGGGGGAACACAGATACGCAGTATTTT	CASSPWTSGGNTDTQYF
-	few	TRBJ1-6	TRBV12-3/TRBV12-4	TGTGCCAGCAGTTTTGGTCTCTCCTATAATTCACCCCTCCACTTT	CASSFGLSYNSPLHF
TRBD1	many	TRBJ2-5	TRBV15	TGTGCCACCAGCAGAACCAGACAGGGGATTGAGACCCAGTACTTC	CATSRTRQGIETQYF
TRBD2	-	TRBJ2-4	TRBV3-1	TGTGCCAGCAGCCCGTCCTGGACTAGCGGGACAATAGCCAAAAACATTCAGTACTTC	CASSPSWTSGTIAKNIQYF
-	few	TRBJ1-1	TRBV12-3/TRBV12-4	TGTGCCAGCAGTTTGGACGGAGGGATGAACACTGAAGCTTTCTTT	CASSLDGGMNTEAFF
TRBD2	-	TRBJ2-7	TRBV12-3/TRBV12-4	TGTGCCAGCAGTTCCGGGACTAGCGTCTTGCCCTACGAGCAGTACTTC	CASSSGTSVLPYEQYF
TRBD1	-	TRBJ1-4	TRBV20-1	TGCAGTGCCCGGACAGGGCTAAAGGGTGAAAAACTGTTTTTT	CSARTGLKGEKLFF
TRBD1	-	TRBJ1-3	TRBV5-6	TGTGCCAGCAGCCTGCGAGGGGGCCTTGGAAACACCATATATTTT	CASSLRGGLGNTIYF
TRBD1	few	TRBJ2-7	TRBV5-1	TGCGCCAGTAGGTTCGGGACAGGTTCCAACGAGCAGTACTTC	CASRFGTGSNEQYF
-	few	TRBJ2-2	TRBV12-3/TRBV12-4	TGTGCCAGCAGTTTCCCCTACGCGGGACCCATAAACACCGGGGAGCTGTTTTTT	CASSFPYAGPINTGELFF
TRBD1	few	TRBJ1-4	TRBV6-5	TGTGCCAGCAGTTACACAGGGGTCGGGACTTATGAAAAACTGTTTTTT	CASSYTGVGTYEKLFF
-	-	TRBJ2-1	TRBV29-1	TGCAGCGTTGGAGCGGTACTATACAATGAGCAGTTCTTC	CSVGAVLYNEQFF
-	-	TRBJ2-3	TRBV7-2	TGTGCCAGCAGCTTAGTGGGGCAGTTGCTGGGTACAGATACGCAGTATTTT	CASSLVGQLLGTDTQYF
-	few	TRBJ2-3	TRBV20-1	TGCAGTGCCCTCCCTGGCACTAGCACCACAGATACGCAGTATTTT	CSALPGTSTTDTQYF
-	-	TRBJ1-5	TRBV6-5	TGTGCCAGCAGTTACTCTCTCTCAGTGAATCAGCCCCAGCATTTT	CASSYSLSVNQPQHF
-	many	TRBJ1-4	TRBV12-3/TRBV12-4	TGTGCCAGCAGTCCAGGACAGTCCAAGGGAGAAAAACTGTTTTTT	CASSPGQSKGEKLFF
TRBD1	few	TRBJ2-3	TRBV18	TGTGCCAGCTCACCACCGTGGACAGGGGGATTGCGCACAGATACGCAGTATTTT	CASSPPWTGGLRTDTQYF
TRBD1	-	TRBJ2-5	TRBV7-9	TGTGCCAGCAGCATTTCGGACAGGGCGTTGGGGGAGACCCAGTACTTC	CASSISDRALGETQYF
-	few	TRBJ2-7	TRBV5-1	TGCGCCAGCAGCCGAACAGGGATGATAGGCGACTACGAGCAGTACTTC	CASSRTGMIGDYEQYF
-	-	TRBJ2-1	TRBV5-1	TGCGCCAGCAGCCCGGTAGGACCCTACAATGAGCAGTTCTTC	CASSPVGPYNEQFF
-	few	TRBJ2-2	TRBV28	TGTGCCAGCAGTTTCTCGGGCCCACACACCGGGGAGCTGTTTTTT	CASSFSGPHTGELFF
TRBD2	-	TRBJ2-7	TRBV5-5	TGTGCCAGCAGCTTGGGATTTACGGTAGCGGGAGTCGAGCAGTACTTC	CASSLGFTVAGVEQYF
-	few	TRBJ2-5	TRBV6-1	TGTGCCAGCAGTAAAGGGATACAGAGCCAAGAGACCCAGTACTTC	CASSKGIQSQETQYF
TRBD1	-	TRBJ1-4	TRBV6-5	TGTGCCAGCCGGACAGGGGGAAAACTGTTTTTT	CASRTGGKLFF
TRBD1	-	TRBJ2-4	TRBV29-1	TGCAGCGTTGTGATGACAGGGAGTAACATTCAGTACTTC	CSVVMTGSNIQYF
-	-	TRBJ2-7	TRBV18	TGTGCCAGCTCACCAAGCAGGGGCTTCTCCTACGAGCAGTACTTC	CASSPSRGFSYEQYF
-	few	TRBJ2-7	TRBV6-2/TRBV6-3	TGTGCCAGCGGGTGGGCGACCTACGAGCAGTACTTC	CASGWATYEQYF
TRBD1	many	TRBJ1-6	TRBV18	TGTGCCAGCAGCCCAGGGGGAAATTCACCCCTCCACTTT	CASSPGGNSPLHF
-	-	TRBJ1-5	TRBV28	TGTGCCAGCACCGAGCGGGGGGGCGAAGGTGCTCAGCCCCAGCATTTT	CASTERGGEGAQPQHF
-	few	TRBJ1-5	TRBV27	TGTGCCAGCAGTTTATCGGCGGGGACTAGGGGTCAGCCCCAGCATTTT	CASSLSAGTRGQPQHF
TRBD1	few	TRBJ2-2	TRBV20-1	TGCAGTGTCGCCGGGTCAGGGGGATTCGGGGAGCTGTTTTTT	CSVAGSGGFGELFF